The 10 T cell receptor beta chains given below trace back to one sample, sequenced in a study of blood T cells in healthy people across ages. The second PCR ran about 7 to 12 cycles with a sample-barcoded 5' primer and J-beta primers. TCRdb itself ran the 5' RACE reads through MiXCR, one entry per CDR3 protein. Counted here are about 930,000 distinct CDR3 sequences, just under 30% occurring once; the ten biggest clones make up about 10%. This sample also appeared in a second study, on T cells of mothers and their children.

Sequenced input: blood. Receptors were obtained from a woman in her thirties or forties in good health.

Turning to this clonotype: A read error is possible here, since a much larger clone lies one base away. In nucleotides, the CDR3 is TGTGCCAACAGGACCGCCGGGACAGAGAAAGAGACCCAGTACTTC. It codes for CANRTAGTEKETQYF. The chain links TRBV12-3 or TRBV12-4 to TRBJ2-5, with 7 bases fitting TRBD1. CDR3 size: 15 residues. V lost 10 bases and J lost 3; bases outside the gene matches: 14.

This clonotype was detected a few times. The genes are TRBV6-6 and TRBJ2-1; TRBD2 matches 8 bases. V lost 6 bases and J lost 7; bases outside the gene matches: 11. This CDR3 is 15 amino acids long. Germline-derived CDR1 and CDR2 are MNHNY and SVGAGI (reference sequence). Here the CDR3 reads CASSRAGGSGNEQFF. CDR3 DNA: TGTGCCAGCAGCCGGGCGGGGGGCAGCGGTAATGAGCAGTTCTTC.

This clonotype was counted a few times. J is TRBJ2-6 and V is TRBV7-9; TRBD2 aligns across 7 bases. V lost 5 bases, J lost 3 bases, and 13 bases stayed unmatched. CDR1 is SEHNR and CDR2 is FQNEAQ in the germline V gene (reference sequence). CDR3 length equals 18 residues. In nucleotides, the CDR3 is TGTGCCAGCAGCGCCCAGCGGGGCGGTAGGTTTGGGGCCAACGTCCTGACTTTC. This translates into CASSAQRGGRFGANVLTF.

CDR3 bases: TGTGCCAGCAGCCAAGGAGCGGGGGGGCCTCAAGAGACCCAGTACTTC. Encoded protein: CASSQGAGGPQETQYF. V gene TRBV3-1 combines with J gene TRBJ2-5; 10 nucleotides align to TRBD2. V shed 1 base and J 2 bases; nucleotides not matched to a gene: 4. Germline-derived CDR1 and CDR2 are LGHDT and YNNKEL (reference sequence). CDR3 length: 16 residues.

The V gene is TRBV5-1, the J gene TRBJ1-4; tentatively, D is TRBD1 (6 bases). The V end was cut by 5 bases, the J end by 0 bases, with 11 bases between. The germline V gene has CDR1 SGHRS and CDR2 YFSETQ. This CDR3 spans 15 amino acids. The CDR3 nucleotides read TGCGCCAGCAGAGCTGACAGGTCAACTAATGAAAAACTGTTTTTT. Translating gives CASRADRSTNEKLFF. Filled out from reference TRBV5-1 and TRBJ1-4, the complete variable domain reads KAGVTQTPRYLIKTRGQQVTLSCSPISGHRSVSWYQQTPGQGLQFLFEYFSETQRNKGNFPGRFSGRQFSNSRSEMNVSTLELGDSALYLCASRADRSTNEKLFFGSGTQLSVL.

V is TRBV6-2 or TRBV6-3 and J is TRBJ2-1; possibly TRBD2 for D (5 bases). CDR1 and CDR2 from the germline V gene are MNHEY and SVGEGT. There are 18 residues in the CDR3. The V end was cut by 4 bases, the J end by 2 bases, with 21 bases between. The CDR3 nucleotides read TGTGCCAGCAGTTTTCTACGGGCTAGCAAAACGACCTACAATGAGCAGTTCTTC. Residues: CASSFLRASKTTYNEQFF.

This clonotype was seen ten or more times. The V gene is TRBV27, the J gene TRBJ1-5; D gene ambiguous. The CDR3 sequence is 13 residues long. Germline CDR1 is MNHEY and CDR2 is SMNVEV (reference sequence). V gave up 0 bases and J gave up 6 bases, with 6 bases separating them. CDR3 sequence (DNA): TGTGCCAGCAGTTTATCAGGGAGTCAGCCCCAGCATTTT. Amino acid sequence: CASSLSGSQPQHF.

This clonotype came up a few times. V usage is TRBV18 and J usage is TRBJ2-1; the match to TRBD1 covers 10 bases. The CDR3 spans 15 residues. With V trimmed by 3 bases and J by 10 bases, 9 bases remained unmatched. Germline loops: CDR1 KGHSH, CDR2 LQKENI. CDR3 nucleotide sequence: TGTGCCAGCTCACCTGGCTATCAGACAGGGGGCGAGCAGTTCTTC. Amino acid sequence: CASSPGYQTGGEQFF.

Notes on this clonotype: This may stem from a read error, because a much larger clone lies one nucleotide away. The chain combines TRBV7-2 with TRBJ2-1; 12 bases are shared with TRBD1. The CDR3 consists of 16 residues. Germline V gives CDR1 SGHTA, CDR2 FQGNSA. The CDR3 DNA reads TGTGCCAGCAGCTTAGAGGGACAGGGGGCTATCGATGATCAGTTCTTC. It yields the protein CASSLEGQGAIDDQFF.

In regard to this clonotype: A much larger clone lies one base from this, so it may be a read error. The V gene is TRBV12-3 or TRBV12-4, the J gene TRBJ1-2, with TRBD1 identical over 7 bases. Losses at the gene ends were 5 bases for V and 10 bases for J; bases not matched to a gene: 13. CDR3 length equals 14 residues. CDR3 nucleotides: TGTGCCAGCAGTCGGGACAGCCGGGCGAATGACTACACCTTC. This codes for CASSRDSRANDYTF.